The clone carrying this T cell receptor (beta chain) was found many times. Its antigen is not identified. Thyroid surgery took place with no prior treatment in any patient. The CDR3 covers 17 residues. The germline CDR1 and CDR2 sequences are SGHDN and FVKESK. The V and J ends lost 4 bases and 7 bases, in that order; junction bases with no gene match: 15. This specimen comes from a study of metastatic and nonmetastatic thyroid tumors. Per the study methods: A classifier of distant metastasis in papillary thyroid cancer was built from CDR3 differences (across clinicopathological groups). TCRdb re-called the PCR reads via MiXCR. These V and J calls originate from TCRdb's pipeline instead of the authors' own analysis. Among about 85,000 clones listed, 8.6% were seen once. Regarding the study as a whole: According to reports, the diversity of TCR beta was significantly higher in malignant thyroid tumors than in benign nodules, and this held in both blood and tumor samples.

This chain joins TRBV14 and TRBJ2-3; 9 bases line up with TRBD2. The sample comprised blood. The TCR was taken from a female donor with papillary thyroid cancer or a benign thyroid nodule (not recorded which). Some clones in this sample may be carry-over from other donors' samples. CDR3 bases: TGTGCCAGCAGCCCACTATCGGGAGCTAGCGGGATCCATACGCAGTATTTT. Translated: CASSPLSGASGIHTQYF.